The 32 T cell receptor beta chains reported below all come from one sample, sequenced in a study of cytomegalovirus exposure and HLA in healthy donors. The PCR used 60 Vbeta and 13 Jbeta primers. Some clones are missing from TCRdb's copy, which holds only in-frame ones; the method was immunoSEQ multiplex PCR. The table has some 130,000 clones, approximately 80% seen once; the top ten hold 2.2%. The sample was PBMCs. Every receptor here comes from a man aged 25 to 40 in good health and CMV-seronegative.

The V and J genes are TRBV28 and TRBJ2-7; D is unclear. V was cut by 3 bases and J by 7 bases, with 10 bases left in between. The CDR3 loop spans 12 amino acids. CDR1 and CDR2 (germline): MDHEN, SYDVKM. CDR3 loop: CASSFQTPEQYF. The CDR3 region has the DNA TGTGCCAGCAGTTTCCAAACTCCGGAGCAGTACTTC.

The genes are TRBV2 and TRBJ2-3; 9 nucleotides align to TRBD2. In germline, CDR1 is SNHLY, CDR2 FYNNEI. The ends lost 5 bases at V and 4 bases at J; junction bases unmatched: 4. The CDR3 has 14 amino acids. The CDR3 region has the DNA TGTGCCAGCAGTCGCGGGAGGGCCCCAGATACGCAGTATTTT. Encoded protein: CASSRGRAPDTQYF.

This sequence joins TRBV7-2 and TRBJ1-2, with 7 bases aligning to TRBD1. This CDR3 comprises 14 residues. Germline assignment: CDR1 SGHTA and CDR2 FQGNSA. With 0 bases clipped from V and 5 bases from J, the junction kept 3 bases outside the gene matches. CDR3 sequence (DNA): TGTGCCAGCAGCTTAGCGGGACAGCCTTATGGCTACACCTTC. Translated, it gives CASSLAGQPYGYTF. Drawing the rest from reference TRBV7-2 and TRBJ1-2, the complete variable domain is GAGVSQSPSNKVTEKGKDVELRCDPISGHTALYWYRQSLGQGLEFLIYFQGNSAPDKSGLPSDRFSAERTGGSVSTLTIQRTQQEDSAVYLCASSLAGQPYGYTFGSGTRLTVV.

The V call is TRBV25-1, the J call TRBJ1-1; D is possibly TRBD1 (5 bases). CDR3 size: 15 residues. The V end was cut by 2 bases, the J end by 0 bases, with 10 bases between. The germline CDR1 and CDR2 sequences are MGHDK and SYGVNS. As DNA, the CDR3 is TGTGCCAGCAGTGAACAGGGCGCGATGAACACTGAAGCTTTCTTT. Its translation is CASSEQGAMNTEAFF.

With regard to this clone: Germline and junction disagree at one end, which may indicate a read error. V and J are TRBV5-1 and TRBJ1-2, with TRBD1 matching 7 bases. Germline values: CDR1 SGHRS, CDR2 YFSETQ. The CDR3 consists of 14 residues. The CDR3 spells CASSLGQGHYGYAF. The CDR3 region has the DNA TGCGCCAGCAGCTTGGGACAGGGACACTATGGCTACGCCTTC.

V usage is TRBV5-1 and J usage is TRBJ2-5; D is uncertain. The CDR3 runs to 13 residues. Between the trimmed V and J ends, which lost 0 bases and 5 bases, there was a span of 8 bases. CDR1 SGHRS and CDR2 YFSETQ come from the germline V gene. The CDR3 region is CASSLVVAETQYF. CDR3 DNA sequence: TGCGCCAGCAGCTTGGTGGTCGCGGAGACCCAGTACTTC.

The V and J genes are TRBV5-6 and TRBJ1-3; a possible D gene is TRBD1 (5 bases). Trimming took off 4 bases at V and 7 bases at J, with 15 bases between the two ends. Germline V gene lookup returns CDR1 SGHDT and CDR2 YYEEEE. The CDR3 is 14 residues long. CDR3 in amino acids: CASSQRGGGNTIYF. Here the CDR3 DNA reads TGTGCCAGCAGCCAAAGGGGTGGAGGGAACACCATATATTTT.

This chain joins TRBV28 and TRBJ2-7, with D perhaps TRBD1 (5 bases). CDR3 length: 12 residues. Between the trimmed V and J ends, which lost 5 bases and 5 bases, there was a span of 10 bases. The germline gives CDR1 MDHEN, CDR2 SYDVKM. The CDR3 loop is CASSLDRHEQYF. The CDR3 DNA is TGTGCCAGCAGTCTCGACAGACACGAGCAGTACTTC.

The chain joins TRBV7-9 to TRBJ2-7, with a weak D call TRBD2 (6 bases). CDR3 length: 15 amino acids. Germline CDR1 reads SEHNR; CDR2 reads FQNEAQ (reference sequence). V lost 3 bases to trimming and J lost 4 bases, with 16 bases between them. In DNA, the CDR3 is TGTGCCAGCAGCTTCGTCGTGGCTAGCGAGTACGAGCAGTACTTC. Amino acid sequence: CASSFVVASEYEQYF.

V usage is TRBV10-3 and J usage is TRBJ2-1; a weak D match, TRBD2 (6 bases). The CDR3 has 16 residues. V was pared by 1 base and J by 8 bases, with 18 bases between. Germline V gene lookup returns CDR1 ENHRY and CDR2 SYGVKD. DNA of the CDR3: TGTGCCATCAGTGAGTTCAAGACTAGTGATGGTCATGAGCAGTTCTTC. Protein sequence: CAISEFKTSDGHEQFF.

The chain is built from TRBV5-1 and TRBJ1-2, with TRBD1 as a possible D gene (5 bases). The CDR3 loop spans 13 amino acids. The germline gives CDR1 SGHRS, CDR2 YFSETQ. V gave up 4 bases and J gave up 11 bases, with 18 bases separating them. CDR3 in amino acids: CASSDRGGPSYTF. In DNA form, the CDR3 reads TGCGCCAGCAGCGATCGGGGGGGTCCGTCGTACACCTTC. Full variable domain (outside the CDR3, taken from reference TRBV5-1 and TRBJ1-2): KAGVTQTPRYLIKTRGQQVTLSCSPISGHRSVSWYQQTPGQGLQFLFEYFSETQRNKGNFPGRFSGRQFSNSRSEMNVSTLELGDSALYLCASSDRGGPSYTFGSGTRLTVV.

This chain connects TRBV7-7 to TRBJ2-3; tentatively, D is TRBD1 (6 bases). The CDR3 is 13 residues long. CDR1 is SSHAT and CDR2 is FNYEAQ in the germline V gene (reference sequence). V lost 5 bases and J lost 2, with 8 bases in between. This chain's CDR3 is CASSGDITDTQYF. CDR3 DNA: TGTGCCAGCAGCGGGGACATCACAGATACGCAGTATTTT.

The J gene is TRBJ2-6, the V gene TRBV28, with D hard to call. The V gene lost 1 base and the J gene lost 0 bases, with 16 bases spanning the gap. Germline CDR1 and CDR2: MDHEN and SYDVKM. The CDR3 is 19 amino acids. Here the CDR3 DNA reads TGTGCCAGCAGTTTATCAAATCGCCACTCCGTCTCTGGGGCCAACGTCCTGACTTTC. Encoded protein: CASSLSNRHSVSGANVLTF.

This chain uses TRBV19 with TRBJ1-6, with 8 bases aligning to TRBD1. CDR1 and CDR2 (germline): LNHDA, SQIVND (reference sequence). Trimming at V came to 4 bases and at J to 10 bases, leaving 6 bases not matched to a gene. CDR3 length equals 14 residues. The CDR3 sequence is CASSNGQGASPLHF. In nucleotides, the CDR3 is TGTGCCAGTAGTAACGGACAGGGAGCCTCACCCCTCCACTTT.

This chain connects TRBV28 to TRBJ1-5; weak D call: TRBD1 (5 bases). From germline, CDR1 is MDHEN and CDR2 SYDVKM. This CDR3 has 15 residues. V lost 4 bases and J 3 bases, leaving 13 bases between the germline ends. CDR3 sequence (DNA): TGTGCCAGCAGTTCACTGGGGGGATCCAATCAGCCCCAGCATTTT. Translating it yields CASSSLGGSNQPQHF.

The J gene is TRBJ2-7, the V gene TRBV5-6; D is unclear. V shed 2 bases and J shed 2 bases, with 8 bases lying between them. This CDR3 is built from 13 residues. Looked up from germline, CDR1 is SGHDT and CDR2 is YYEEEE. CDR3: CASSFQAPYEQYF. The CDR3 region has the DNA TGTGCCAGCAGCTTCCAGGCCCCCTACGAGCAGTACTTC.

The table lists this clone with a few counts. The CDR3 bases are TGCGCCAGCATGGGAGCGGGAGGGCAGCAGTTCTTC. It yields the protein CASMGAGGQQFF. The rearrangement joins TRBV10-1 to TRBJ2-1; 10 bases match TRBD2. The CDR3 has 12 amino acids. CDR1 and CDR2 (germline): WNHNN, SYGVQD (reference sequence). The V gene end was trimmed by 7 bases and the J gene end by 11 bases; junction bases not matched to a gene: 5.

The V call is TRBV18, the J call TRBJ1-2, with 10 bases aligning to TRBD1. From germline, CDR1 is KGHSH and CDR2 LQKENI. The CDR3 loop spans 13 amino acids. The J segment lost 6 bases and the V segment lost 4 bases, leaving 2 bases of the junction unmatched. CDR3 DNA: TGTGCCAGCTCACTAGGACAGGGGGATGGCTACACCTTC. This codes for CASSLGQGDGYTF.

This sequence joins TRBV6-4 and TRBJ2-3, with 10 bases aligning to TRBD2. V gave up 6 bases and J gave up 5 bases; unmatched junction bases: 2. There are 13 residues in the CDR3. Germline CDR1 is MRHNA and CDR2 is SNTAGT. The CDR3 sequence: CASSLAGEDTQYF. Written as DNA, the CDR3 is TGTGCCAGCAGCCTAGCGGGAGAAGATACGCAGTATTTT.

The CDR3 region is CASSTRQGQKLFF. The DNA of the CDR3 is TGTGCCAGCAGTACACGACAGGGGCAAAAACTGTTTTTT. V is TRBV6-1 and J is TRBJ1-4, with 8 bases lining up with TRBD1. V lost 5 bases and J lost 9; bases outside the gene matches: 5. The germline V gene has CDR1 MNHNS and CDR2 SASEGT. The CDR3 sequence is 13 residues long.

The chain joins TRBV5-6 to TRBJ1-5; D remains unclear. The CDR3 is 15 amino acids. The germline gives CDR1 SGHDT, CDR2 YYEEEE. V was clipped by 1 base and J by 3 bases, with 11 bases between them. The CDR3 nucleotides read TGTGCCAGCAGCTTGTGGGTCGGGTACAATCAGCCCCAGCATTTT. It encodes CASSLWVGYNQPQHF.

This sequence joins TRBV5-4 and TRBJ2-1; 8 bases fit TRBD2. The length of the CDR3 is 14 residues. Trimming removed 2 bases from V and 5 bases from J; junction bases left unmatched: 3. Germline CDR1 is SGHNT and CDR2 is YYREEE (reference sequence). DNA for the CDR3: TGTGCCAGCAGCTTCGGACTAGCAGACAATGAGCAGTTCTTC. Translated, it gives CASSFGLADNEQFF.

The chain recombines TRBV4-1 with TRBJ1-2, with D tentatively TRBD1 (5 bases). CDR1 is MGHRA, CDR2 YSYEKL, per germline. V gave up 4 bases and J gave up 4 bases, with 19 bases separating them. The length of the CDR3 is 16 residues. The CDR3 here is CASSPEAGGTIYGYTF. As DNA, the CDR3 is TGCGCCAGCAGCCCAGAAGCGGGAGGGACTATCTATGGCTACACCTTC.

The V and J genes are TRBV9 and TRBJ2-1; TRBD2 aligns across 7 bases. J lost 2 bases, V lost 4 bases, and 6 bases had no gene match. Per germline, CDR1 SGDLS and CDR2 YYNGEE. CDR3 length: 15 residues. The CDR3 DNA reads TGTGCCAGCAGCTCTCGGACTAGAGCCTACAATGAGCAGTTCTTC. It translates to CASSSRTRAYNEQFF.

The chain recombines TRBV7-9 with TRBJ2-7; the D gene is possibly TRBD2 (6 bases). The germline V gene encodes CDR1 SEHNR and CDR2 FQNEAQ (reference sequence). Trimming pared 3 bases from V and 0 bases from J, leaving 12 bases between. The CDR3 consists of 15 residues. The CDR3 protein is CASSFLAGSSYEQYF. The CDR3 region has the DNA TGTGCCAGCAGCTTCCTGGCGGGGAGCTCCTACGAGCAGTACTTC.

The chain carries TRBV28 and TRBJ2-1; D call uncertain. The CDR3 is made up of 16 amino acids. The V gene's germline CDR1 is MDHEN and CDR2 SYDVKM. V was clipped by 10 bases and J by 0 bases, with 19 bases between them. The CDR3 loop is CATQPSILGSYNEQFF. As DNA, the CDR3 is TGTGCCACCCAGCCTAGTATCCTGGGCTCCTACAATGAGCAGTTCTTC. Full variable domain (remainder filled in from reference TRBV28 and TRBJ2-1): DVKVTQSSRYLVKRTGEKVFLECVQDMDHENMFWYRQDPGLGLRLIYFSYDVKMKEKGDIPEGYSVSREKKERFSLILESASTNQTSMYLCATQPSILGSYNEQFFGPGTRLTVL.

V gene TRBV28 combines with J gene TRBJ1-2; 7 bases agree with TRBD1. Germline CDR1 reads MDHEN; CDR2 reads SYDVKM. Trimming took 5 bases from V and 6 from J; bases not matched to a gene: 9. This CDR3 region has 14 residues. The CDR3 region is CASSGRQGLDGYTF. The DNA of the CDR3 is TGTGCCAGCAGTGGCAGACAGGGCCTGGATGGCTACACCTTC.

As to this clone: An end of the junction does not agree with germline; a read error may underlie this. The chain carries TRBV7-7 and TRBJ2-1, with D tentatively TRBD2 (5 bases). There are 14 residues in the CDR3. Germline values: CDR1 SSHAT, CDR2 FNYEAQ (reference sequence). The CDR3: CASSPPAVYNEQFF. For the CDR3, the DNA is TGTGCTAGCAGCCCCCCAGCGGTCTACAATGAGCAGTTCTTC.

This chain connects TRBV5-1 to TRBJ2-2, with D possibly TRBD1 on 6 matching bases. Germline assignment: CDR1 SGHRS and CDR2 YFSETQ. This CDR3 is built from 15 residues. Trimming shortened V by 2 bases and J by 2 bases, and 10 bases separated the two germline ends. CDR3 sequence (DNA): TGCGCCAGCAGCTTATCGACAGGTAACACCGGGGAGCTGTTTTTT. Amino acids: CASSLSTGNTGELFF.

The chain couples TRBV11-3 to TRBJ2-7, with TRBD1 identical over 7 bases. Looked up from germline, CDR1 is SGHNT and CDR2 is YENEEA. The length of the CDR3 is 16 residues. V trimming: 1 base; J trimming: 3 bases; junction bases outside the gene matches: 9. This chain's CDR3 is CASSLVLRDSLYEQYF. CDR3 coding DNA: TGTGCCAGCAGCTTAGTTCTCCGGGACAGCCTCTACGAGCAGTACTTC.

This sequence joins TRBV28 and TRBJ1-3, with no clear D. Trimming pared 3 bases from V and 0 bases from J, leaving 3 bases between. The CDR3 is 13 residues long. Germline values: CDR1 MDHEN, CDR2 SYDVKM. The CDR3 region has the DNA TGTGCCAGCAGTTTGTACTCTGGAAACACCATATATTTT. It encodes CASSLYSGNTIYF.

CDR3 sequence: CATLSQGSYEQYF. The CDR3 nucleotides are TGTGCCACCCTCTCGCAGGGTTCCTACGAGCAGTACTTC. The chain employs TRBV6-1 and TRBJ2-7, with D perhaps matching TRBD1 (5 bases). Germline V CDR1 and CDR2: MNHNS, SASEGT. Trimming shortened V by 10 bases and J by 1 base, and 14 bases separated the two germline ends. This CDR3 is 13 amino acids long.